This T cell receptor beta chain appears in the sequencing data of a study of blood T cell repertoires in COVID-19. Study-level information: There were acute and convalescent COVID-19 samples, and they came from the United States, Italy and Spain.

Enrolment of Seattle patients took place during active infection, and they were followed longitudinally. The CDR3 consists of 15 residues. CDR1 and CDR2 (germline): MNHEY, SMNVEV (reference sequence). V lost 6 bases, J lost 0 bases, and 11 bases lay in between. In the original analysis: For nucleated cells, counts were estimated from reference gene primer amplification. TCRdb's copy holds only in-frame clones and misses some; the assay was immunoSEQ multiplex PCR. That table is the source of V, J and clone size, and D and trimming were worked out from the DNA. The data contain about 280,000 clones, roughly 86% of them singletons. This clone was counted a single time.

The sample was peripheral blood. The V call is TRBV27, the J call TRBJ2-2; D perhaps matches TRBD1 (6 bases). The TCR comes from a woman aged 25 to 45 with COVID-19, enrolled during active disease. The CDR3 DNA reads TGTGCCAGCAGGGGGGCCTTCGCGAACACCGGGGAGCTGTTTTTT. Protein: CASRGAFANTGELFF.